The 21 T cell receptor beta chains presented below share a single source sample, sequenced in a study of blood T cell repertoires in COVID-19. Sequencing was performed with immunoSEQ multiplex PCR; in TCRdb, only in-frame clones are kept and a portion is missing. This table has approximately 50,000 clones, 65% to 90% appearing once. The specimen was peripheral blood. The receptors originated from a human donor in a cohort sampled during active COVID-19.

V usage is TRBV19 and J usage is TRBJ1-2, with 10 bases aligning to TRBD1. J gave up 4 bases and V 5 bases, and 10 bases lay outside the gene matches. Germline V gene sequence: CDR1 LNHDA, CDR2 SQIVND (reference sequence). The CDR3 consists of 16 residues. The CDR3 nucleotides are TGTGCCAGTAGTTCAACGACGACAGGGGGCGTCTATGGCTACACCTTC. This sequence encodes CASSSTTTGGVYGYTF.

This clone turned up a few times. The chain employs TRBV7-8 and TRBJ1-6; D not certain. Trimming shortened V by 6 bases and J by 7 bases, and 4 bases separated the two germline ends. CDR3 length: 11 amino acids. The germline gives CDR1 SGHVS, CDR2 FQNEAQ. CDR3 sequence: CASSLNSPLHF. CDR3 nucleotides: TGTGCCAGCAGTCTCAATTCACCCCTCCACTTT.

This clone was seen a handful of times. The chain couples TRBV3-1 (or the pseudogene TRBV3-2) to TRBJ2-7; TRBD1 is a possible D gene (5 bases). The CDR3 covers 14 residues. CDR1 is LGHDT and CDR2 is YNNKEL in the germline V gene (reference sequence). V lost 6 bases, J lost 0 bases, and 12 bases lay in between. In nucleotides, the CDR3 is TGTGCCAGCAGTCACTTAGGGGCCTCCTACGAGCAGTACTTC. Protein: CASSHLGASYEQYF.

The genes are TRBV18 and TRBJ2-7; D unresolved. Germline loops: CDR1 KGHSH, CDR2 LQKENI. Trimming cost V 2 bases and J 2 bases, with 7 bases left between them. This CDR3 contains 13 residues. The CDR3 nucleotides read TGTGCCAGCTCACCAGACTCAACCTACGAGCAGTACTTC. This encodes CASSPDSTYEQYF. Supplemented by reference TRBV18 and TRBJ2-7, the full variable domain reads NAGVMQNPRHLVRRRGQEARLRCSPMKGHSHVYWYRQLPEEGLKFMVYLQKENIIDESGMPKERFSAEFPKEGPSILRIQQVVRGDSAAYFCASSPDSTYEQYFGPGTRLTVT.

This rearrangement joins TRBV9 to TRBJ1-1; maybe TRBD1 (5 bases). The CDR3 runs to 15 residues. CDR1 and CDR2 (germline): SGDLS, YYNGEE. V was cut by 0 bases and J by 4 bases, with 13 bases left in between. DNA of the CDR3: TGTGCCAGCAGCGTAGGACAAGGGGCCAGCACTGAAGCTTTCTTT. This encodes CASSVGQGASTEAFF.

The rearrangement links TRBV27 to TRBJ2-2; 11 bases map to TRBD2. Germline loops: CDR1 MNHEY, CDR2 SMNVEV (reference sequence). The CDR3 spans 18 residues. J lost 2 bases, V lost 3 bases, and 8 bases had no gene match. The CDR3 loop is CASSLFALAGVNTGELFF. Here the CDR3 DNA reads TGTGCCAGCAGTTTGTTCGCACTAGCGGGAGTAAACACCGGGGAGCTGTTTTTT.

The CDR3 coding sequence is TGTGCCAGCAGCCAGGGACAGGGGCGCGAAAAACTGTTTTTT. Its translation is CASSQGQGREKLFF. The J gene is TRBJ1-4, the V gene TRBV11-2; 10 bases fit TRBD1. The germline CDR1 and CDR2 sequences are SGHAT and FQNNGV. The V segment lost 5 bases and the J segment 8 bases; nucleotides outside the gene matches: 5. The CDR3 extends over 14 amino acids.

This clone appeared a few times. The rearrangement uses TRBV2 and TRBJ2-5, with 7 bases that match TRBD1. Per germline, CDR1 SNHLY and CDR2 FYNNEI. This CDR3 is 15 amino acids long. V was clipped by 5 bases and J by 2 bases; unmatched bases: 8. Here the CDR3 DNA reads TGTGCCAGCAGTTATATGGCAGGGGGTCAAGAGACCCAGTACTTC. Its translation: CASSYMAGGQETQYF.

The J gene is TRBJ2-5, the V gene TRBV7-9, with 7 positions matching TRBD1. Germline values: CDR1 SEHNR, CDR2 FQNEAQ (reference sequence). With V trimmed by 3 bases and J by 1 base, 2 bases remained unmatched. The CDR3 has 14 residues. DNA of the CDR3: TGTGCCAGCAGCTTGGGACAGCCCCAAGAGACCCAGTACTTC. It encodes CASSLGQPQETQYF.

The chain joins TRBV28 to TRBJ2-5; 7 positions agree with TRBD1. CDR3 size: 16 residues. The germline CDR1 and CDR2 sequences are MDHEN and SYDVKM. Trimming cost V 5 bases and J 5 bases; bases outside gene matches: 14. CDR3: CASSPQGVGGRETQYF. Written as DNA, the CDR3 is TGTGCCAGCAGTCCTCAGGGGGTTGGGGGCAGGGAGACCCAGTACTTC.

The rearrangement joins TRBV6-5 to TRBJ2-4; 10 nucleotides match TRBD1. Germline values: CDR1 MNHEY, CDR2 SVGAGI. CDR3 length: 16 amino acids. J was trimmed by 4 bases and V by 2 bases; bases with no gene match: 5. The CDR3: CASSYTDRGGKNIQYF. The CDR3 bases are TGTGCCAGCAGTTACACGGACAGGGGGGGAAAAAACATTCAGTACTTC.

The rearrangement links TRBV28 to TRBJ2-4, with 9 bases identical to TRBD1. Looked up from germline, CDR1 is MDHEN and CDR2 is SYDVKM. After removal of 2 bases from V and 3 bases from J, the junction contained 8 bases not matched to a gene. This CDR3 is 17 amino acids long. The CDR3 protein is CASSLPPTGGGKNIQYF. The CDR3 nucleotides are TGTGCCAGCAGTTTACCCCCCACAGGGGGCGGCAAAAACATTCAGTACTTC.

The chain joins TRBV5-1 to TRBJ2-1; TRBD2 agrees at 11 bases. The ends lost 4 bases at V and 8 bases at J; junction bases unmatched: 8. There are 15 residues in the CDR3. Germline CDR1 SGHRS, CDR2 YFSETQ. CDR3 bases: TGCGCCAGCAGCCCGGAACTAGCGGGAGTATATGAGCAGTTCTTC. It is translated as CASSPELAGVYEQFF.

The rearrangement uses TRBV7-2 and TRBJ2-7; 7 positions agree with TRBD1. Looked up from germline, CDR1 is SGHTA and CDR2 is FQGNSA. The length of the CDR3 is 15 residues. Germline trimming cut 6 bases from V and 3 bases from J; bases unmatched to any gene: 11. This chain's CDR3 is CASRPFQGQFYEQYF. For the CDR3, the DNA is TGTGCCAGCAGACCCTTTCAGGGACAGTTCTACGAGCAGTACTTC. Full variable domain (remainder filled in from reference TRBV7-2 and TRBJ2-7): GAGVSQSPSNKVTEKGKDVELRCDPISGHTALYWYRQSLGQGLEFLIYFQGNSAPDKSGLPSDRFSAERTGGSVSTLTIQRTQQEDSAVYLCASRPFQGQFYEQYFGPGTRLTVT.

This chain connects TRBV28 to TRBJ2-7; 7 bases are a match to TRBD1. CDR3 length: 15 amino acids. Germline CDR1 and CDR2: MDHEN and SYDVKM. Unmatched junction bases numbered 3, after V lost 1 base and J lost 0 bases. CDR3 sequence: CASSLYGTASYEQYF. CDR3 nucleotide sequence: TGTGCCAGCAGTTTATACGGGACAGCCTCCTACGAGCAGTACTTC.

V and J are TRBV4-2 and TRBJ2-7; 7 nucleotides line up with TRBD2. Losses at the gene ends were 0 bases for V and 4 bases for J; bases not matched to a gene: 3. Germline V gene data show CDR1 as LGHNA and CDR2 as YNFKEQ. CDR3 size: 14 residues. The CDR3 nucleotides read TGTGCCAGCAGCCAAGAGTCGGGAGGTTACGAGCAGTACTTC. Protein sequence: CASSQESGGYEQYF.

The chain links TRBV5-1 to TRBJ2-1; possible D gene TRBD1, 5 bases. The CDR3 runs to 13 residues. Germline loops: CDR1 SGHRS, CDR2 YFSETQ. V shed 0 bases and J shed 6 bases, with 7 bases lying between them. The CDR3 DNA is TGCGCCAGCAGCTTGGCCAGGGCCAATGAGCAGTTCTTC. Its translation: CASSLARANEQFF.

V usage is TRBV27 and J usage is TRBJ2-4, with TRBD2 matching 7 bases. This CDR3 region has 14 residues. CDR1 MNHEY and CDR2 SMNVEV come from the germline V gene (reference sequence). The junction had 7 bases not matched to a gene; V was cut back by 3 bases and J by 8 bases. As DNA, the CDR3 is TGTGCCAGCAGTTTTACGGGAGGCAGGGACATTCAGTACTTC. Its protein is CASSFTGGRDIQYF.

This chain joins TRBV10-3 and TRBJ2-1, with 9 positions matching TRBD2. Germline lookup yields CDR1 ENHRY and CDR2 SYGVKD. J lost 10 bases, V lost 3 bases, and 10 bases had no gene match. The CDR3 is 15 residues long. The CDR3 loop is CAISDVAGVGGEQFF. The CDR3 DNA reads TGTGCCATCAGTGATGTAGCGGGAGTGGGAGGAGAGCAGTTCTTC.

V gene TRBV19 combines with J gene TRBJ2-3; 9 bases agree with TRBD1. The CDR3 sequence is 15 residues long. Trimming at V came to 5 bases and at J to 1 base, leaving 4 bases not matched to a gene. Germline V gene data show CDR1 as LNHDA and CDR2 as SQIVND (reference sequence). CDR3 sequence: CASSSGQGGTDTQYF. The CDR3 bases are TGTGCCAGTAGTTCGGGACAGGGCGGCACAGATACGCAGTATTTT.

This rearrangement joins TRBV4-1 to TRBJ2-1, with D perhaps TRBD2 (7 bases). Deletions cut 0 bases from V and 4 bases from J, with 19 bases between. The V gene's germline CDR1 is MGHRA and CDR2 YSYEKL. The CDR3 extends over 18 amino acids. The CDR3 protein is CASSQDGGGWTEYNEQFF. For the CDR3, the DNA is TGCGCCAGCAGCCAAGATGGGGGGGGTTGGACAGAGTACAATGAGCAGTTCTTC.